The 30 T cell receptor beta chains below come from one sample, sequenced in a study of monozygotic twins with cystic fibrosis. Sequencing used immunoSEQ multiplex PCR; TCRdb keeps in-frame clones, though not all of them. The data hold about 20,000 clones, with under 95% observed a single time. Sequencing was carried out using blood. The receptors stem from a girl aged 2 to 10 with cystic fibrosis.

The sample holds one count of this clone. The chain carries TRBV5-1 and TRBJ2-2; possibly TRBD2 for D (5 bases). The CDR3 has 18 amino acids. From germline, CDR1 is SGHRS and CDR2 YFSETQ. V was trimmed by 0 bases and J by 4 bases, leaving 19 bases between them. The CDR3 sequence is CASSLAAGVEGSTGELFF. CDR3 in DNA: TGCGCCAGCAGCTTGGCTGCTGGAGTCGAGGGCTCCACCGGGGAGCTGTTTTTT.

The rearrangement uses TRBV19 and TRBJ1-1; tentative D call: TRBD1 (6 bases). The CDR3 totals 13 residues. Germline V gene sequence: CDR1 LNHDA, CDR2 SQIVND (reference sequence). The ends were cut back, 5 bases at V and 5 bases at J, with 12 bases in the middle. Here the CDR3 reads CASSPQRGTEAFF. The CDR3 DNA reads as TGTGCCAGTAGTCCACAAAGGGGGACTGAAGCTTTCTTT.

The chain uses TRBV4-2 and TRBJ1-2; 7 nucleotides line up with TRBD1. With 3 bases clipped from V and 6 bases from J, the junction kept 4 bases outside the gene matches. Germline CDR1 reads LGHNA; CDR2 reads YNFKEQ. The CDR3 is made up of 13 amino acids. DNA of the CDR3: TGTGCCAGCAGCCATTCCACAGGGGATGGCTACACCTTC. Translated: CASSHSTGDGYTF.

This clone was detected once. This chain joins TRBV7-9 and TRBJ2-5; D call uncertain. Per the germline V gene, CDR1 is SEHNR and CDR2 is FQNEAQ (reference sequence). Trimming took 4 bases from V and 2 from J, leaving 11 bases between them. The CDR3 runs 14 residues. CDR3 nucleotides: TGTGCCAGCAGCTCCCGCCCTCCTCAAGAGACCCAGTACTTC. Translated: CASSSRPPQETQYF. The entire variable domain, with the rest obtained from reference TRBV7-9 and TRBJ2-5, is as follows: DTGVSQNPRHKITKRGQNVTFRCDPISEHNRLYWYRQTLGQGPEFLTYFQNEAQLEKSRLLSDRFSAERPKGSFSTLEIQRTEQGDSAMYLCASSSRPPQETQYFGPGTRLLVL.

The V call is TRBV2, the J call TRBJ2-7; 8 nucleotides agree with TRBD1. Germline trimming cut 4 bases from V and 4 bases from J; bases unmatched to any gene: 6. Looked up from germline, CDR1 is SNHLY and CDR2 is FYNNEI. The CDR3 consists of 14 residues. CDR3: CASSGTGSTYEQYF. In DNA, the CDR3 is TGTGCCAGCAGTGGGACAGGGAGTACTTACGAGCAGTACTTC.

The J gene is TRBJ1-4, the V gene TRBV5-6, with D possibly being TRBD1 (5 bases). The CDR3 loop spans 15 amino acids. CDR1 is SGHDT and CDR2 is YYEEEE in the germline V gene. Trimming removed 4 bases from V and 3 bases from J, with 13 bases in between. This CDR3 is CASSRGRGSNEKLFF. The CDR3 region has the DNA TGTGCCAGCAGCCGTGGCCGGGGCTCTAATGAAAAACTGTTTTTT. Full variable domain (remainder filled in from reference TRBV5-6 and TRBJ1-4): DAGVTQSPTHLIKTRGQQVTLRCSPKSGHDTVSWYQQALGQGPQFIFQYYEEEERQRGNFPDRFSGHQFPNYSSELNVNALLLGDSALYLCASSRGRGSNEKLFFGSGTQLSVL.

A few counts support this clone. The chain carries TRBV4-1 and TRBJ1-1; no clear D. Germline V gives CDR1 MGHRA, CDR2 YSYEKL. This CDR3 is built from 14 residues. V was pared by 1 base and J by 7 bases, with 13 bases between. CDR3 bases: TGCGCCAGCAGCCAAGTAGGACGTAAGTATGAAGCTTTCTTT. Translated: CASSQVGRKYEAFF.

This rearrangement joins TRBV7-2 to TRBJ2-7; 8 bases are a match to TRBD2. Trimming cost V 8 bases and J 0 bases; bases outside gene matches: 9. This CDR3 has 15 residues. From germline, CDR1 is SGHTA and CDR2 FQGNSA. The CDR3 spells CASLPGGASSYEQYF. The CDR3 DNA is TGTGCCAGCCTCCCGGGAGGGGCCAGCTCCTACGAGCAGTACTTC.

The chain joins TRBV4-1 to TRBJ2-7; D possibly corresponds to TRBD1 (5 bases). CDR1 is MGHRA, CDR2 YSYEKL, per germline. The V gene lost 1 base and the J gene lost 2 bases, with 6 bases spanning the gap. This CDR3 is built from 13 residues. The CDR3 here is CASSQGTTYEQYF. CDR3 DNA sequence: TGCGCCAGCAGCCAAGGGACAACCTACGAGCAGTACTTC.

The chain is built from TRBV7-2 and TRBJ1-5; D remains unclear. Per germline, CDR1 SGHTA and CDR2 FQGNSA. V was cut by 1 base and J by 5 bases, with 9 bases left in between. The CDR3 spans 14 residues. The CDR3 bases are TGTGCCAGCAGCTTAGTGGCAGAAGATCAGCCCCAGCATTTT. Its protein product is CASSLVAEDQPQHF.

The rearrangement joins TRBV7-8 to TRBJ1-1; possibly TRBD1 for D (5 bases). Germline V gives CDR1 SGHVS, CDR2 FQNEAQ. V shed 2 bases and J shed 2 bases, with 12 bases lying between them. The length of the CDR3 is 15 residues. CDR3 region: CASSLRTGFNTEAFF. In nucleotides, the CDR3 is TGTGCCAGCAGCTTACGTACAGGCTTTAACACTGAAGCTTTCTTT. Using reference TRBV7-8 and TRBJ1-1 for the parts outside the CDR3, the full variable domain is GAGVSQSPRYKVAKRGQDVALRCDPISGHVSLFWYQQALGQGPEFLTYFQNEAQLDKSGLPSDRFFAERPEGSVSTLKIQRTQQEDSAVYLCASSLRTGFNTEAFFGQGTRLTVV.

The chain uses TRBV14 and TRBJ1-1; D perhaps matches TRBD1 (6 bases). Trimming took off 3 bases at V and 8 bases at J, with 10 bases between the two ends. The length of the CDR3 is 12 residues. Germline V lookup: CDR1 SGHDN, CDR2 FVKESK. The CDR3 reads CASSHPGTEAFF. For the CDR3, the DNA is TGTGCCAGCAGCCACCCCGGGACAGAAGCTTTCTTT.

The chain is built from TRBV19 and TRBJ2-7; D gene ambiguous. CDR1 is LNHDA and CDR2 is SQIVND in the germline V gene (reference sequence). This CDR3 is 16 amino acids long. The germline V and J ends were trimmed by 5 bases and 0 bases, with 17 bases remaining between them. The CDR3 loop reads CASSLHIRVLSYEQYF. CDR3 bases: TGTGCCAGTAGTCTACATATTCGGGTGCTCTCCTACGAGCAGTACTTC.

This chain connects TRBV2 to TRBJ2-3, with 7 nucleotides matching TRBD1. Germline V gene sequence: CDR1 SNHLY, CDR2 FYNNEI. The CDR3 sequence is 14 residues long. With 6 bases clipped from V and 5 bases from J, the junction kept 8 bases outside the gene matches. The CDR3: CASRTGSPQDTQYF. The CDR3, as DNA: TGTGCCAGCAGGACAGGGTCCCCACAAGATACGCAGTATTTT.

The chain carries TRBV9 and TRBJ2-1, with D possibly matching TRBD1 (6 bases). The V gene's germline CDR1 is SGDLS and CDR2 YYNGEE. CDR3 length: 16 residues. V was pared by 4 bases and J by 4 bases, with 18 bases between. CDR3 in DNA: TGTGCCAGCAGCCCCAGGGGAAGCGAACGATACAATGAGCAGTTCTTC. Translated: CASSPRGSERYNEQFF.

The chain employs TRBV11-2 and TRBJ2-1, with 9 bases identical to TRBD2. J lost 5 bases, V lost 0 bases, and 8 bases had no gene match. The germline V gene has CDR1 SGHAT and CDR2 FQNNGV. CDR3 size: 17 residues. The CDR3 is CASSLDQGGGAHNEQFF. The CDR3 DNA is TGTGCCAGCAGCTTAGACCAGGGCGGGGGGGCCCACAATGAGCAGTTCTTC.

V is TRBV28 and J is TRBJ2-5; TRBD2 matches at 8 bases. The CDR3 covers 14 residues. Germline V lookup: CDR1 MDHEN, CDR2 SYDVKM. V lost 5 bases to trimming and J lost 2 bases; unmatched junction nucleotides: 4. Here the CDR3 reads CASSPSGLQETQYF. The CDR3 bases are TGTGCCAGCAGTCCTAGCGGGCTACAAGAGACCCAGTACTTC.

The chain recombines TRBV6-6 with TRBJ1-1, with unresolved D. The V gene lost 1 base and the J gene lost 0 bases, with 9 bases spanning the gap. The CDR3 consists of 15 residues. Germline CDR1 reads MNHNY; CDR2 reads SVGAGI (reference sequence). This CDR3 reads CASSYFASVNTEAFF. Written as DNA, the CDR3 is TGTGCCAGCAGTTACTTTGCCAGCGTGAACACTGAAGCTTTCTTT.

J is TRBJ2-7 and V is TRBV30, with D perhaps matching TRBD2 (6 bases). The CDR3 sequence is 15 residues long. CDR1 and CDR2 from the germline V gene are GTSNPN and SVGIG (reference sequence). The germline V and J ends were trimmed by 4 bases and 0 bases, with 16 bases remaining between them. The DNA of the CDR3 is TGTGCCTGGAAGTCGGGACTGTTCGACTCCTACGAGCAGTACTTC. Its protein product is CAWKSGLFDSYEQYF.

As for this clone: One end of the junction is discordant with germline, which a read error may explain. The chain employs TRBV5-4 and TRBJ2-2; D is possibly TRBD1 or TRBD2 (5 bases each). The germline gives CDR1 SGHNT, CDR2 YYREEE (reference sequence). The CDR3 extends over 17 amino acids. CDR3 in DNA: TGCGCCAGCAGCCAAGATCCCGGGGCAGGGCCGACCGGGGAGCTGTTTTTT. Translated, it gives CASSQDPGAGPTGELFF.

This chain uses TRBV2 with TRBJ2-6; D call uncertain. The CDR3 length is 12 residues. Germline values: CDR1 SNHLY, CDR2 FYNNEI. V lost 7 bases to trimming and J lost 3 bases, with 4 bases between them. CDR3: CASTLGANVLTF. Written as DNA, the CDR3 is TGTGCCAGCACTCTTGGGGCCAACGTCCTGACTTTC.

The chain combines TRBV7-9 with TRBJ1-4, with 7 bases matching TRBD1. Germline V gene lookup returns CDR1 SEHNR and CDR2 FQNEAQ (reference sequence). The CDR3 contains 15 residues. After removal of 5 bases from V and 6 bases from J, the junction contained 9 bases not matched to a gene. The CDR3 spells CASSPRDRHHEKLFF. CDR3 nucleotides: TGTGCCAGCAGCCCTAGGGACAGACACCATGAAAAACTGTTTTTT.

This chain joins TRBV13 and TRBJ2-3; 9 bases fit TRBD1. This CDR3 is built from 15 residues. Per the germline V gene, CDR1 is PRHDT and CDR2 is FYEKMQ (reference sequence). The trim removed 5 bases at V and 3 bases at J, leaving 6 bases unmatched. The DNA for the CDR3 is TGTGCCAGCAGCCCCCGGGACAGGGCGACAGATACGCAGTATTTT. It encodes CASSPRDRATDTQYF. Full variable domain (outside the CDR3, taken from reference TRBV13 and TRBJ2-3): AAGVIQSPRHLIKEKRETATLKCYPIPRHDTVYWYQQGPGQDPQFLISFYEKMQSDKGSIPDRFSAQQFSDYHSELNMSSLELGDSALYFCASSPRDRATDTQYFGPGTRLTVL.

The chain recombines TRBV19 with TRBJ2-1, with 9 bases identical to TRBD2. CDR1 and CDR2 from the germline V gene are LNHDA and SQIVND (reference sequence). J was trimmed by 8 bases and V by 9 bases; bases with no gene match: 2. This CDR3 is 11 amino acids long. CDR3 sequence reads: CASRLADEQFF. CDR3 in DNA: TGTGCCAGCAGACTAGCGGATGAGCAGTTCTTC.

The chain carries TRBV7-9 and TRBJ1-1; a weak D match, TRBD1 (6 bases). Germline-derived CDR1 and CDR2 are SEHNR and FQNEAQ (reference sequence). CDR3 length: 16 amino acids. Trimming shortened V by 4 bases and J by 3 bases, and 18 bases separated the two germline ends. The CDR3 DNA reads as TGTGCCAGCAGCTCCCACTACAGGGAGCCCCACACTGAAGCTTTCTTT. As protein: CASSSHYREPHTEAFF.

This sequence joins TRBV4-1 and TRBJ2-1; 13 nucleotides align to TRBD2. The CDR3 sequence is 17 residues long. The ends lost 8 bases at V and 0 bases at J; junction bases unmatched: 7. CDR1 and CDR2 (germline): MGHRA, YSYEKL. The CDR3 DNA reads as TGCGCCAGCGGACTAGCGGGAGTTACTCGCTCCTACAATGAGCAGTTCTTC. Its translation: CASGLAGVTRSYNEQFF.

The chain uses TRBV19 and TRBJ1-1; D gene unclear. In germline, CDR1 is LNHDA, CDR2 SQIVND (reference sequence). With 6 bases removed from V and 3 bases from J, the gap between germline ends came to 5 bases. The CDR3 has 11 amino acids. This CDR3 is CASSLDTEAFF. In nucleotides, the CDR3 is TGTGCCAGTAGCCTGGACACTGAAGCTTTCTTT.

This clone occurred a few times. The J gene is TRBJ2-2, the V gene TRBV7-8, with unresolved D. With 1 base removed from V and 1 base from J, the gap between germline ends came to 7 bases. This CDR3 contains 15 residues. CDR1 SGHVS and CDR2 FQNEAQ come from the germline V gene. Here the CDR3 reads CASSLVSGNTGELFF. The CDR3 DNA follows: TGTGCCAGCAGCTTAGTGTCAGGGAACACCGGGGAGCTGTTTTTT. Full variable domain (missing parts from reference TRBV7-8 and TRBJ2-2): GAGVSQSPRYKVAKRGQDVALRCDPISGHVSLFWYQQALGQGPEFLTYFQNEAQLDKSGLPSDRFFAERPEGSVSTLKIQRTQQEDSAVYLCASSLVSGNTGELFFGEGSRLTVL.

The chain employs TRBV5-1 and TRBJ2-1; D could derive from TRBD1 or TRBD2 (7 bases each). Per the germline V gene, CDR1 is SGHRS and CDR2 is YFSETQ. V dropped 4 bases and J dropped 2 bases, with 22 bases sitting between them. The CDR3 consists of 18 residues. DNA for the CDR3: TGCGCCAGCAGCCTCCCGGGGAGGGGGCCCTTCCCCTACAATGAGCAGTTCTTC. Its translation is CASSLPGRGPFPYNEQFF.

The V call is TRBV27, the J call TRBJ1-2, with D hard to call. Per germline, CDR1 MNHEY and CDR2 SMNVEV (reference sequence). The CDR3 extends over 15 amino acids. Trimming cost V 0 bases and J 6 bases, with 14 bases left between them. CDR3 sequence (DNA): TGTGCCAGCAGTTTATCCCAGCCCCCCCCGGATGGCTACACCTTC. Its translation is CASSLSQPPPDGYTF.